A single sample gave rise to the 20 T cell receptor beta chains below, sequenced in a study of cytomegalovirus exposure and HLA in healthy donors. A multiplex PCR was run with 60 Vbeta primers and 13 Jbeta primers. Assay used: immunoSEQ multiplex PCR; TCRdb lists only in-frame clones, some missing. The sample lists 95,000 to 100,000 clones; 76% were seen once. Sequences were obtained from PBMCs. The receptor set was obtained from a man between 40 and 49 years old in good health and CMV-seronegative.

This clone has a handful of counts. This rearrangement joins TRBV5-4 to TRBJ2-1; 8 positions agree with TRBD2. CDR3 length: 15 amino acids. From germline, CDR1 is SGHNT and CDR2 YYREEE (reference sequence). V dropped 4 bases and J dropped 8; count of bases not matched to a gene: 11. The CDR3 sequence: CASSLAGGRKYEQFF. CDR3 in DNA: TGTGCCAGCAGCCTGGCGGGGGGCCGGAAGTATGAGCAGTTCTTC.

The chain employs TRBV10-1 and TRBJ2-3; 8 nucleotides match TRBD2. Germline V gives CDR1 WNHNN, CDR2 SYGVQD (reference sequence). V shed 8 bases, J shed 3 bases, and the junction held 7 bases outside the gene matches. There are 14 residues in the CDR3. CDR3 sequence reads: CASSPGLVTDTQYF. CDR3 in DNA: TGCGCCAGCTCTCCGGGACTAGTGACAGATACGCAGTATTTT.

This clone occurred a few times. The chain recombines TRBV6-1 with TRBJ2-5, with a tentative D call TRBD2 (6 bases). The CDR3 covers 15 residues. Germline CDR1 and CDR2: MNHNS and SASEGT. V was trimmed by 1 base and J by 6 bases, leaving 15 bases between them. CDR3 DNA sequence: TGTGCCAGCAGTGAAGGTCCGGGAGTCTTTAAGACCCAGTACTTC. It is translated as CASSEGPGVFKTQYF.

The chain joins TRBV11-1 to TRBJ2-4; 7 positions match TRBD2. Per germline, CDR1 SGHAT and CDR2 FQDESV (reference sequence). Germline trimming cut 5 bases from V and 3 bases from J; bases unmatched to any gene: 10. CDR3 length: 16 amino acids. CDR3 residues: CASSTRLASDKNIQYF. CDR3 coding DNA: TGTGCCAGCAGCACCAGACTAGCTTCAGACAAAAACATTCAGTACTTC.

V gene TRBV5-1 combines with J gene TRBJ1-2, with D perhaps matching TRBD1 (5 bases). Trimming stripped 2 bases from V and 4 bases from J, with 12 bases between. The CDR3 length is 14 residues. CDR1 and CDR2 from the germline V gene are SGHRS and YFSETQ. The CDR3 region is CASSFRQGLYGYTF. The CDR3 DNA sequence: TGCGCCAGCAGCTTCCGGCAGGGCCTCTATGGCTACACCTTC.

V is TRBV5-1 and J is TRBJ2-1; D gene ambiguous. V lost 4 bases and J lost 8, with 7 bases in between. This CDR3 has 11 residues. Germline lookup yields CDR1 SGHRS and CDR2 YFSETQ. The CDR3 sequence is CASSEDDEQFF. CDR3 in DNA: TGCGCCAGCAGCGAGGATGATGAGCAGTTCTTC.

The chain employs TRBV7-3 and TRBJ1-1; possibly TRBD1 for D (5 bases). The germline V gene encodes CDR1 SGHTA and CDR2 FQGTGA. The V end was cut by 1 base, the J end by 3 bases, with 6 bases between. The CDR3 runs to 13 residues. CDR3 sequence reads: CASSLRGDTEAFF. DNA for the CDR3: TGTGCCAGCAGCTTAAGGGGGGACACTGAAGCTTTCTTT.

This clone was seen a handful of times. The rearrangement uses TRBV2 and TRBJ2-1, with unresolved D. The germline CDR1 and CDR2 sequences are SNHLY and FYNNEI. The length of the CDR3 is 13 residues. Deletions cut 3 bases from V and 3 bases from J, with 6 bases between. Here the CDR3 reads CASSERNYNEQFF. The DNA of the CDR3 is TGTGCCAGCAGTGAGCGCAACTACAATGAGCAGTTCTTC.

The rearrangement links TRBV10-3 to TRBJ1-1; D call uncertain. CDR3 size: 13 residues. Trimming shortened V by 6 bases and J by 4 bases, and 12 bases separated the two germline ends. CDR1 is ENHRY and CDR2 is SYGVKD in the germline V gene. The CDR3 DNA reads TGTGCCATCAGGCGGGAAATTGCCACTGAAGCTTTCTTT. Protein: CAIRREIATEAFF.

The V gene is TRBV5-1, the J gene TRBJ2-5; maybe TRBD2 (5 bases). The CDR3 spans 14 residues. Germline V CDR1 and CDR2: SGHRS, YFSETQ. Trimming cost V 4 bases and J 2 bases, with 12 bases left between them. The CDR3 DNA follows: TGCGCCAGCAGCCGGTCCGAGCGGCAAGAGACCCAGTACTTC. It specifies CASSRSERQETQYF.

The rearrangement joins TRBV5-6 to TRBJ1-4; TRBD1 is a possible D gene (5 bases). Germline CDR1 and CDR2: SGHDT and YYEEEE. CDR3 size: 16 residues. V was shortened by 0 bases and J by 1 base, with 10 bases between the two germline ends. In DNA form, the CDR3 reads TGTGCCAGCAGCTTGGCCGGAGGGGTAACTAATGAAAAACTGTTTTTT. It specifies CASSLAGGVTNEKLFF.

CDR3 nucleotides: TGTGCCAGCAGCGTAGTGAGTAGCGGGGCGGATGAGCAGTTCTTC. Translating it yields CASSVVSSGADEQFF. J is TRBJ2-1 and V is TRBV9, with 8 bases lining up with TRBD2. The germline gives CDR1 SGDLS, CDR2 YYNGEE. The CDR3 is 15 amino acids. The V and J ends lost 0 bases and 8 bases, in that order; junction bases with no gene match: 7. The full variable domain, its missing parts supplied by reference TRBV9 and TRBJ2-1, is DSGVTQTPKHLITATGQRVTLRCSPRSGDLSVYWYQQSLDQGLQFLIQYYNGEERAKGNILERFSAQQFPDLHSELNLSSLELGDSALYFCASSVVSSGADEQFFGPGTRLTVL.

This rearrangement joins TRBV28 to TRBJ2-3; D uncertain. Germline V gene sequence: CDR1 MDHEN, CDR2 SYDVKM. The CDR3 spans 12 residues. Trimming removed 5 bases at V and 4 bases at J, with 7 bases between. CDR3 bases: TGTGCCAGCAGTCCCCCAGCAGATACGCAGTATTTT. Translated: CASSPPADTQYF.

This chain joins TRBV6-1 and TRBJ2-5, with 11 bases matching TRBD1. The CDR3 covers 17 residues. V lost 5 bases and J lost 2; bases outside the gene matches: 10. Germline loops: CDR1 MNHNS, CDR2 SASEGT. Here the CDR3 DNA reads TGTGCCAGCAGTAAAGGGATCGGGACAGGGGGTCAAGAGACCCAGTACTTC. This gives the protein CASSKGIGTGGQETQYF.

The rearrangement links TRBV7-2 to TRBJ2-3; D unclear. The ends were cut back, 2 bases at V and 4 bases at J, with 7 bases in the middle. The CDR3 totals 13 residues. CDR1 is SGHTA and CDR2 is FQGNSA in the germline V gene. The CDR3 coding sequence is TGTGCCAGCAGCTTACTTAGTTCAGATACGCAGTATTTT. The encoded protein is CASSLLSSDTQYF.

The V gene is TRBV6-5, the J gene TRBJ2-5; 10 positions agree with TRBD1. The J call may be mistaken, given a closer DNA end match to TRBJ2-7. Germline lookup yields CDR1 MNHEY and CDR2 SVGAGI. The CDR3 is 15 amino acids. CDR3: CASSSRGDRGYEQYF. The CDR3 region has the DNA TGTGCCAGCAGTTCCCGGGGGGACAGGGGCTACGAGCAGTACTTC.

Only a few counts were recorded for this clone. This chain links TRBV5-1 with TRBJ1-5; 8 bases match TRBD1. Germline loops: CDR1 SGHRS, CDR2 YFSETQ. The CDR3 spans 15 residues. V was clipped by 1 base and J by 4 bases; unmatched bases: 4. In DNA, the CDR3 is TGCGCCAGCAGCTTGTCGGGACAGGCTAATCAGCCCCAGCATTTT. Amino acids: CASSLSGQANQPQHF. The variable domain in full, completed from reference TRBV5-1 and TRBJ1-5, reads KAGVTQTPRYLIKTRGQQVTLSCSPISGHRSVSWYQQTPGQGLQFLFEYFSETQRNKGNFPGRFSGRQFSNSRSEMNVSTLELGDSALYLCASSLSGQANQPQHFGDGTRLSIL.

The chain links TRBV6-1 to TRBJ1-2; 9 positions agree with TRBD1. V gave up 8 bases and J gave up 4 bases; unmatched junction bases: 8. Germline CDR1 reads MNHNS; CDR2 reads SASEGT. The CDR3 loop spans 14 amino acids. The DNA of the CDR3 is TGTGCCAGCGGCTCCGGGACAGGGTCCTATGGCTACACCTTC. Translating gives CASGSGTGSYGYTF.

The chain links TRBV7-9 to TRBJ1-1, with 8 bases lining up with TRBD1. The V gene end was trimmed by 1 base and the J gene end by 5 bases; junction bases not matched to a gene: 3. The CDR3 consists of 14 residues. Germline loops: CDR1 SEHNR, CDR2 FQNEAQ (reference sequence). CDR3 region: CASSLGTGWTEAFF. The DNA of the CDR3 is TGTGCCAGCAGCTTAGGGACAGGGTGGACTGAAGCTTTCTTT.

The gene calls are TRBV2 and TRBJ1-5; D is possibly TRBD1 (6 bases). Germline CDR1 SNHLY, CDR2 FYNNEI. This CDR3 has 13 amino acids. The V gene lost 5 bases and the J gene lost 5 bases, with 10 bases spanning the gap. The CDR3 DNA sequence: TGTGCCAGCAGTAGGCAGGGGTATCAGCCCCAGCATTTT. This codes for CASSRQGYQPQHF.